This section outlines one T cell receptor beta chain sequence together with its context. The germline gives CDR1 SNHLY, CDR2 FYNNEI. J was trimmed by 11 bases and V by 3 bases; bases with no gene match: 9. The CDR3 covers 13 residues. The data stem from a study of blood T cell repertoires in COVID-19. Authors' analysis steps: From reference gene primer amplification, estimates of nucleated cell counts were derived. Sequencing was performed with immunoSEQ multiplex PCR; in TCRdb, only in-frame clones are kept and a portion is missing. V, J and clone size were drawn from that table, and D and trimming were deduced from the DNA. Found here are around 82,000 clones, 85% of them singletons; the top ten hold 9.6%.

The rearrangement joins TRBV2 to TRBJ1-1; 7 bases align to TRBD1. The specimen sequenced was peripheral blood. This sequence originates from a man aged 50 or older with COVID-19, enrolled during active disease. The CDR3 DNA reads as TGTGCCAGCAGTGAGGGACAGCGCCTCAGGGCTTTCTTT. Protein: CASSEGQRLRAFF.